A selection of T cell receptor beta chains follows, all from one sample in a study of CD4+ T cells in melanoma. Sequencing was performed with immunoSEQ multiplex PCR; in TCRdb, only in-frame clones are kept and a portion is missing. Of about 140,000 clones in the sample, roughly 91% were seen once. These receptor sequences come from a human donor with melanoma. Both conserved end residues are part of each CDR3. The D gene is left open where the match is weak. Clone size appears in some rows only: once, few, many, or a class for an expanded clone.

d_call,clone_size,v_call,j_call,cdr3_aa,cdr3_nt
TRBD1,.,TRBV5-8,TRBJ1-5,CASSSGTVSNQPQHF,TGTGCCAGCAGCTCTGGGACAGTTAGCAATCAGCCCCAGCATTTT
TRBD1,.,TRBV9,TRBJ1-4,CASSPSTGTGGGEKLFF,TGTGCCAGCAGCCCATCCACCGGGACAGGGGGTGGCGAAAAACTGTTTTTT
.,.,TRBV5-1,TRBJ1-3,CASSLLHYSGNTIYF,TGCGCCAGCAGCTTGCTCCACTACTCTGGAAACACCATATATTTT
TRBD2,.,TRBV11-1,TRBJ2-5,CASSFPGGETQYF,TGTGCCAGCAGCTTTCCGGGGGGAGAGACCCAGTACTTC
.,.,TRBV9,TRBJ1-4,CASSVGGATNEKLFF,TGTGCCAGCAGCGTAGGTGGTGCAACTAATGAAAAACTGTTTTTT
.,.,TRBV6-1,TRBJ1-1,CASSEAGGRGDEMNTEAFF,TGTGCCAGCAGTGAAGCGGGGGGCAGGGGAGACGAAATGAACACTGAAGCTTTCTTT
TRBD1,once,TRBV6-1,TRBJ2-7,CASSGRTGFGPSGSYEQYF,TGTGCCAGCAGTGGAAGGACAGGCTTTGGACCATCGGGCTCCTACGAGCAGTACTTC
.,few,TRBV29-1,TRBJ2-3,CSVSTSYTQYF,TGCAGCGTTTCCACCAGCTATACGCAGTATTTT
TRBD1,.,TRBV5-1,TRBJ1-5,CASSLGDRVDQPQHF,TGCGCCAGCAGCTTGGGCGACAGGGTGGATCAGCCCCAGCATTTT
TRBD2,.,TRBV29-1,TRBJ2-3,CSVLGTSFVGTDTQYF,TGCAGCGTCCTAGGGACTAGCTTTGTGGGGACAGATACGCAGTATTTT
.,.,TRBV30,TRBJ1-6,CAWSVAGPGDSPLHF,TGTGCCTGGAGTGTAGCTGGGCCCGGGGATTCACCCCTCCACTTT
.,.,TRBV2,TRBJ1-6,CASSEYSVDINSPLHF,TGTGCCAGCAGTGAATATTCGGTTGATATTAATTCACCCCTCCACTTT
TRBD1,.,TRBV2,TRBJ2-7,CASRDDRVVYEQYF,TGTGCCAGCAGGGACGACAGGGTGGTCTACGAGCAGTACTTC
.,.,TRBV2,TRBJ2-3,CASDRTDTQYF,TGTGCCAGCGACCGCACAGATACGCAGTATTTT
TRBD2,once,TRBV9,TRBJ2-7,CASSVGTSGGVGEQYF,TGTGCCAGCAGCGTAGGGACTAGCGGGGGGGTAGGCGAGCAGTACTTC
.,.,TRBV7-3,TRBJ2-2,CASSPLERVTGELFF,TGTGCCAGCAGCCCTCTTGAGCGGGTCACCGGGGAGCTGTTTTTT
.,.,TRBV9,TRBJ1-1,CASSGGGVNTEAFF,TGTGCCAGCAGTGGCGGGGGGGTGAACACTGAAGCTTTCTTT
.,.,TRBV29-1,TRBJ1-1,CSVEGNTEAFF,TGCAGCGTTGAAGGGAACACTGAAGCTTTCTTT
.,.,TRBV30,TRBJ2-7,CAWTHTNYEQYF,TGTGCCTGGACCCACACCAACTACGAGCAGTACTTC
.,.,TRBV2,TRBJ2-3,CASSDALRGGTDTQYF,TGTGCCAGCAGTGATGCCCTAAGGGGAGGCACAGATACGCAGTATTTT
.,.,TRBV5-3,TRBJ1-5,CARSLEGPSNQPQHF,TGTGCCAGAAGCTTGGAGGGACCCTCCAATCAGCCCCAGCATTTT
TRBD2,.,TRBV5-1,TRBJ2-1,CASSLRAGGTYNEQFF,TGCGCCAGCAGCTTGCGGGCGGGGGGGACCTACAATGAGCAGTTCTTC
TRBD1,.,TRBV27,TRBJ2-7,CASSLGQGGYEQYF,TGTGCCAGCAGTTTAGGACAGGGGGGTTACGAGCAGTACTTC